These 5 T cell receptor beta chains were sequenced from one sample in a study of T cell repertoires in cytomegalovirus infection. These TCRs are of unknown antigen specificity. TCRdb reprocessed the reads with MiXCR, giving one entry per CDR3 protein. In the table there are roughly 500,000 distinct CDR3 sequences, 25% to 35% of which are singletons. Material: cultured PBMCs, obtained from culture after CMV antigen stimulation. The source is a human donor in good health (CMV status not recorded). Some clones in this sample may be carry-over from other donors' samples.

This clonotype showed up many times. This sequence joins TRBV7-3 and TRBJ2-1; 9 bases are shared with TRBD2. CDR3 size: 16 residues. V lost 4 bases, J lost 6 bases, and 10 bases stayed unmatched. Looked up from germline, CDR1 is SGHTA and CDR2 is FQGTGA. This CDR3 reads CASSYVAGAQVNEQFF. The CDR3 DNA reads TGTGCCAGCAGCTACGTAGCGGGAGCCCAGGTCAATGAGCAGTTCTTC.

This chain joins TRBV12-3 or TRBV12-4 and TRBJ2-7; the D gene is possibly TRBD1 (5 bases). V shed 2 bases and J shed 3 bases, with 11 bases lying between them. There are 14 residues in the CDR3. CDR3 region: CASSLSQGNYEQYF. The CDR3 DNA sequence: TGTGCCAGCAGTTTAAGCCAGGGCAACTACGAGCAGTACTTC.

The rearrangement joins TRBV28 to TRBJ1-2; D is unclear. With 10 bases removed from V and 5 bases from J, the gap between germline ends came to 14 bases. Germline CDR1 reads MDHEN; CDR2 reads SYDVKM. The CDR3 length is 12 residues. Here the CDR3 reads CAIGQQTYGYTF. In nucleotides, the CDR3 is TGTGCCATCGGGCAGCAGACTTATGGCTACACCTTC.

This clonotype was counted at least ten times. V and J are TRBV7-2 and TRBJ2-6; no clear D. CDR3 length: 16 amino acids. The V gene's germline CDR1 is SGHTA and CDR2 FQGNSA. V lost 0 bases to trimming and J lost 1 base, with 7 bases between them. CDR3 amino acids: CASSLARASGANVLTF. CDR3 nucleotide sequence: TGTGCCAGCAGCTTAGCCCGGGCTTCTGGGGCCAACGTCCTGACTTTC. Full variable domain (remainder filled in from reference TRBV7-2 and TRBJ2-6): GAGVSQSPSNKVTEKGKDVELRCDPISGHTALYWYRQSLGQGLEFLIYFQGNSAPDKSGLPSDRFSAERTGGSVSTLTIQRTQQEDSAVYLCASSLARASGANVLTFGAGSRLTVL.

The V gene is TRBV4-3, the J gene TRBJ2-3, with D perhaps being TRBD1 or TRBD2 (5 bases each). Deletions cut 1 base from V and 4 bases from J, with 12 bases between. Germline CDR1 and CDR2: LGHNA and YSLEER. This CDR3 contains 15 residues. CDR3 DNA sequence: TGCGCCAGCAGCCAAGTAGGGGCACTAGCAGATACGCAGTATTTT. Translating it yields CASSQVGALADTQYF.